This T cell receptor beta chain was sequenced during a study of blood T cell repertoires in COVID-19 (dated by TCRdb to about 2020). Notes on the research overall: Collaborator samples came from the United States, Italy and Spain and covered acute and convalescent phases of COVID-19. Samples were obtained from the ongoing ImmuneRACE study (first 160 participants) and from roughly 1,300 subjects provided by 6 global collaborators. The prospective study material was composed of cDNA or gDNA derived from T cells, B-cell-depleted T cells, or PBMCs. The dataset comprised deeply sampled blood TCRbeta repertoires from subjects exposed to, actively infected with, or recovered from COVID-19. Where available, HLA class I and class II types were taken from metadata supplied by the sample provider and were not determined by assay-based typing. The repertoires were released in a freely available public database meant as a resource for research on the immune response to SARS-CoV-2. The sample metadata nearly always contained a de-identified subject ID, COVID-19 status, age in years and sex.

TCRbeta CDR3 regions were amplified from genomic DNA by means of the immunoSEQ Assay, a bias-controlled multiplex PCR. As for how the authors treated the data: Within the assay, amplification of reference gene primers was used to estimate how many nucleated cells each sample contained. Sequence reads were collapsed and filtered to measure the absolute abundance of every unique TCRbeta CDR3 rearrangement. Productive Simpson clonality was computed per sample as the square root of Simpson's diversity index over productive rearrangements. Drawn from immuneACCESS, this table holds only the in-frame rearrangements with V and J called that TCRdb kept. Clones are partly lost; checked studies trace under half to an unresolved V gene and leave the rest unexplained. V and J calls and clone size come straight from that table; D and trimming were deduced from the DNA. The sample table shows approximately 200,000 clones, and approximately 88% are seen once. 3.5% to 5% of the sample lies in the top ten.

The cysteine opens and the phenylalanine closes a CDR3 of 14 amino acids. Just the 42-base CDR3 DNA is kept, in frame starting at base 1. V loses 5 bases at its end and J loses 6 bases; junction bases beyond the gene matches: 7. The germline V gene sets CDR1 to MGHRA and CDR2 to YSYEKL. Each collaborating institution followed its own protocols to collect whole blood in K2EDTA tubes. For TCRbeta analysis, collaborators shipped samples in one of three forms: frozen whole blood, isolated PBMCs, or DNA extracted from either of those sample types. This clone has just a few counts. Its antigen remains undetermined. No much larger clone is present one base from it, and per-base qualities are unavailable. Overall results and qualifications from the work: The quantity of clinical and demographic metadata differed by source and by participant and was supplied without curation.

Input material: peripheral blood. This receptor was taken from a woman aged 30 to 39 with acute or convalescent COVID-19. The chain uses TRBV4-1 and TRBJ1-5, with 7 bases matching TRBD1. In nucleotides, the sequence is TGCGCCAGCAGCGAGAGACAGGGACTTCAGCCCCAGCATTTT. Translated, this gives CASSERQGLQPQHF.